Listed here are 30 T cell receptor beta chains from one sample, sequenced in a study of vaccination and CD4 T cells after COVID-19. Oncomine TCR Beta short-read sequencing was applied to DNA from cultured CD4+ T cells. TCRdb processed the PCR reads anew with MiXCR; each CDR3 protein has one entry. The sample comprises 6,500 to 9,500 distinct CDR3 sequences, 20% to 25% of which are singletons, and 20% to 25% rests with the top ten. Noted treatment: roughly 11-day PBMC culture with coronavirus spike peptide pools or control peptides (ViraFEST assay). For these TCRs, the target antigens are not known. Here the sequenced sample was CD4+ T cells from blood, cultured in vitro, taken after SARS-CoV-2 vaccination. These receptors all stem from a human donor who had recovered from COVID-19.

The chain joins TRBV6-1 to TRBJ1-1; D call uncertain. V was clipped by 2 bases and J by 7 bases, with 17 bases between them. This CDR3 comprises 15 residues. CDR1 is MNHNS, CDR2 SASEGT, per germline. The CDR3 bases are TGTGCCAGCAGTGAATCATCAATCGGACGGATTGAAGCTTTCTTT. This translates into CASSESSIGRIEAFF.

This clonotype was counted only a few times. This CDR3 reads CASSYSTGFSYEQYF. CDR3 DNA sequence: TGTGCCAGCAGTTACTCGACAGGATTCTCCTACGAGCAGTACTTC. The gene calls are TRBV6-5 and TRBJ2-7; D possibly corresponds to TRBD1 (6 bases). The CDR3 covers 15 residues. Trimming left V 0 bases short and J 0 bases short, with 9 bases between. Per the germline V gene, CDR1 is MNHEY and CDR2 is SVGAGI.

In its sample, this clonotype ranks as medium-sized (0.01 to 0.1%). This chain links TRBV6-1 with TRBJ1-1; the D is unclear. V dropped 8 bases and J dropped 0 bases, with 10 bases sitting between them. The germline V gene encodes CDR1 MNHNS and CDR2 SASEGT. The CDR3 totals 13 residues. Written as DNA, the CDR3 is TGTGCCAGCCACACCTACATGAACACTGAAGCTTTCTTT. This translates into CASHTYMNTEAFF.

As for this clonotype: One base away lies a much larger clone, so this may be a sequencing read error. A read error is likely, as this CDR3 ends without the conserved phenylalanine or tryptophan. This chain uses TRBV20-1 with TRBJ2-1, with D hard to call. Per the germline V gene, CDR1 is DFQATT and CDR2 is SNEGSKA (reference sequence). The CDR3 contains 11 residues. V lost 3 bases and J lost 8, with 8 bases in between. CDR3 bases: TGCAGTGCTAGCCCCCCCGATGAGCAGTTCTCC. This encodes CSASPPDEQFS.

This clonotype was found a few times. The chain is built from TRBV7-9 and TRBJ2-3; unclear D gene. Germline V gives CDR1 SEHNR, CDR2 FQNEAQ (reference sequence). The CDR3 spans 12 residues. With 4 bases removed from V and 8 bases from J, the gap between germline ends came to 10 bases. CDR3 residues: CASSSHFFTQYF. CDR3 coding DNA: TGTGCCAGCAGCTCCCACTTTTTTACGCAGTATTTT.

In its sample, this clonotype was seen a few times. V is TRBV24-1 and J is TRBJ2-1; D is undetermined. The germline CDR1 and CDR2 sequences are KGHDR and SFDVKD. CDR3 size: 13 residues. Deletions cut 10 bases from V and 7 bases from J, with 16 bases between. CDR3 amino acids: CATMAATVNEQFF. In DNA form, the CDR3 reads TGTGCCACAATGGCAGCAACGGTTAATGAGCAGTTCTTC.

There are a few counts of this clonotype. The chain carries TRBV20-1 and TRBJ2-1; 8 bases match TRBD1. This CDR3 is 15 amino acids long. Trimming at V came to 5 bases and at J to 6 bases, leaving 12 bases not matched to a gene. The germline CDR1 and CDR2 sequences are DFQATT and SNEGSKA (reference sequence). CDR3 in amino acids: CSASRPQGAGNEQFF. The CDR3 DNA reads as TGCAGTGCTTCCCGGCCCCAGGGGGCCGGCAATGAGCAGTTCTTC.

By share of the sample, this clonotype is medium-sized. The CDR3 region has the DNA TGTGCCAGCAGCCTTACGGCAGATACGCAGTATTTT. Residues: CASSLTADTQYF. This rearrangement joins TRBV7-3 to TRBJ2-3, with D unclear. The CDR3 has 12 residues. V was trimmed by 5 bases and J by 4 bases, leaving 7 bases between them. Germline-derived CDR1 and CDR2 are SGHTA and FQGTGA. The entire variable domain, with the rest obtained from reference TRBV7-3 and TRBJ2-3, is as follows: GAGVSQTPSNKVTEKGKYVELRCDPISGHTALYWYRQSLGQGPEFLIYFQGTGAADDSGLPNDRFFAVRPEGSVSTLKIQRTERGDSAVYLCASSLTADTQYFGPGTRLTVL.

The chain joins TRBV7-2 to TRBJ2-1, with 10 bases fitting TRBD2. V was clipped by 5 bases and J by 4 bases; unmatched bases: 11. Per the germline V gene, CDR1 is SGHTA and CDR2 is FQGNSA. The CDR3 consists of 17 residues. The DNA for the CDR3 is TGTGCCAGCAGCCGATCCCTGAGCGGGGGGGCATACAATGAGCAGTTCTTC. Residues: CASSRSLSGGAYNEQFF.

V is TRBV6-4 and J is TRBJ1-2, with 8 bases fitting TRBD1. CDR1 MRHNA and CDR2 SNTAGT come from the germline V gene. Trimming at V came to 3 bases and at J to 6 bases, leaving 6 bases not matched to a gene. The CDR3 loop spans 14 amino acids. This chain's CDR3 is CASSETDRAHGYTF. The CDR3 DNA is TGTGCCAGCAGTGAGACGGACAGGGCCCATGGCTACACCTTC.

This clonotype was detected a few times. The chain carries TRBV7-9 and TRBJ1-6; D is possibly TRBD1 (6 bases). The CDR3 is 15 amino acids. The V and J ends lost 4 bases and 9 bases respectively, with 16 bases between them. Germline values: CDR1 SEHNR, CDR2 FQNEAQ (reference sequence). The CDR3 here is CASSSGQPGASPLHF. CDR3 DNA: TGTGCCAGCAGCTCCGGACAGCCGGGGGCTTCACCCCTCCACTTT.

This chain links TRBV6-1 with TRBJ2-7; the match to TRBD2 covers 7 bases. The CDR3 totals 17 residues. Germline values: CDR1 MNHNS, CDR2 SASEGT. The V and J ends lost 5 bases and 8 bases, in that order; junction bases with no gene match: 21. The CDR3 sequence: CASSRTEAGPVGYKQYF. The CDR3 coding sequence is TGTGCCAGCAGTCGGACTGAAGCGGGACCGGTAGGATACAAGCAGTACTTC.

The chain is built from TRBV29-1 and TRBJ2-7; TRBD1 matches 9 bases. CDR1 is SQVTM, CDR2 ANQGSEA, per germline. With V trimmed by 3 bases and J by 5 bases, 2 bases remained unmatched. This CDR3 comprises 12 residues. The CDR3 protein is CSVDDRGDEQYF. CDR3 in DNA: TGCAGCGTTGATGACAGGGGGGACGAGCAGTACTTC.

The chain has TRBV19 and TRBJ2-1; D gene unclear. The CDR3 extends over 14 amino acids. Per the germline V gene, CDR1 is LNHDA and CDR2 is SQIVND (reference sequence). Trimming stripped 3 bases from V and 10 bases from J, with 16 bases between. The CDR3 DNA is TGTGCCAGTAGTATGGCCGTGGGTGTAGGGGAGCAGTTCTTC. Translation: CASSMAVGVGEQFF.

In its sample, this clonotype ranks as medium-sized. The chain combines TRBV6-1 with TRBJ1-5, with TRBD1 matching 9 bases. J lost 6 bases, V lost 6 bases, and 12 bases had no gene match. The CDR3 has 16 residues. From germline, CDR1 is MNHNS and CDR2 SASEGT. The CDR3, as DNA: TGTGCCAGCAGCGTTAAAGCGGGACAGGGCGGTCAGCCCCAGCATTTT. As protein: CASSVKAGQGGQPQHF.

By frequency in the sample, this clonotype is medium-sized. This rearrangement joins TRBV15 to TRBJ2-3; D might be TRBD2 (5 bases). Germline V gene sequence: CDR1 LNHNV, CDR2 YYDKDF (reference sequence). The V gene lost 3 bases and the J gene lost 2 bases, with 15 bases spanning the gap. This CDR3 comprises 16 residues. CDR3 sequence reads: CATSRDSVLPTDTQYF. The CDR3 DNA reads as TGTGCCACCAGCAGGGACTCAGTTCTACCCACAGATACGCAGTATTTT.

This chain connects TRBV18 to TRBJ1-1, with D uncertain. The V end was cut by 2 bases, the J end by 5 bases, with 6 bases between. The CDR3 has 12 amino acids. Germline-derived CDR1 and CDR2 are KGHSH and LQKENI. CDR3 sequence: CASSPAGTEAFF. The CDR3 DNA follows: TGTGCCAGCTCACCAGCGGGTACTGAAGCTTTCTTT.

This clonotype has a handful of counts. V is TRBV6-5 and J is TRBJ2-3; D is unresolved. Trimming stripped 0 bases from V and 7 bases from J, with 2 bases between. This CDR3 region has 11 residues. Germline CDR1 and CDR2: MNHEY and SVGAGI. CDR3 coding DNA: TGTGCCAGCAGTTACTCAAATACGCAGTATTTT. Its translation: CASSYSNTQYF.

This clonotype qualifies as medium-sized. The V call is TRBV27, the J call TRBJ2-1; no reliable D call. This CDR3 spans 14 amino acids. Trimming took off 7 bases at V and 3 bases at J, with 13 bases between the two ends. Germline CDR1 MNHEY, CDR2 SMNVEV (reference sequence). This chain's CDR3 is CASIVAPRYNEQFF. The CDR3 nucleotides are TGTGCCAGCATCGTCGCCCCGCGCTACAATGAGCAGTTCTTC.

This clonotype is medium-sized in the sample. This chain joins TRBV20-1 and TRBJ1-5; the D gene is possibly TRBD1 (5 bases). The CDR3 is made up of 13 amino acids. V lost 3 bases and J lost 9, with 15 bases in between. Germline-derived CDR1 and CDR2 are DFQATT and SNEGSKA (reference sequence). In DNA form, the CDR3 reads TGCAGTGCTAGTACGGGACCCCATGGGCCCCAGCATTTT. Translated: CSASTGPHGPQHF.

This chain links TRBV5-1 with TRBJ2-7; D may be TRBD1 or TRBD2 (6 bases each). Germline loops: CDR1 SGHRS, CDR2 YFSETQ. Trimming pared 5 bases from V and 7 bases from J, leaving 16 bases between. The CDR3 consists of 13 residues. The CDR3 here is CASRDTGAGEQYF. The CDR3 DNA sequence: TGCGCCAGCAGAGATACGGGGGCAGGTGAGCAGTACTTC.

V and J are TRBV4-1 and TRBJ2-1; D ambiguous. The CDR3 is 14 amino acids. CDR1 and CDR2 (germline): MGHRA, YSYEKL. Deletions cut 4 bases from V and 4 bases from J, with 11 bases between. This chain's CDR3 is CASSPQTAYNEQFF. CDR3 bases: TGCGCCAGCAGCCCTCAGACCGCGTACAATGAGCAGTTCTTC.

CDR3 nucleotides: TGTGCCAGCAGCGTCCCTAGCGGGGGGGCCGAAGAGCAGTACTTC. Translated, it gives CASSVPSGGAEEQYF. This rearrangement joins TRBV5-4 to TRBJ2-7, with 12 nucleotides matching TRBD2. The V gene's germline CDR1 is SGHNT and CDR2 YYREEE (reference sequence). J lost 7 bases, V lost 4 bases, and 9 bases had no gene match. CDR3 length equals 15 residues.

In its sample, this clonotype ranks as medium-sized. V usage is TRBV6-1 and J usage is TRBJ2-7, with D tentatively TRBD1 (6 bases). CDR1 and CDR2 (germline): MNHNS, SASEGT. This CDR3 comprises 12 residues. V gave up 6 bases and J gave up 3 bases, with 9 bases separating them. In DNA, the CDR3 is TGTGCCAGCAGGCTGACAGGCTACGAGCAGTACTTC. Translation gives CASRLTGYEQYF.

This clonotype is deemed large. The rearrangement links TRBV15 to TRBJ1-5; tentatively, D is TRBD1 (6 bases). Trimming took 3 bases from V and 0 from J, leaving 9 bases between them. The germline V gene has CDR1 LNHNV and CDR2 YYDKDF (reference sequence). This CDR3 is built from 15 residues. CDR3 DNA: TGTGCCACCAGCAGGGACAGTTATAGCAATCAGCCCCAGCATTTT. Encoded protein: CATSRDSYSNQPQHF. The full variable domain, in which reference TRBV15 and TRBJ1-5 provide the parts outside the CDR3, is DAMVIQNPRYQVTQFGKPVTLSCSQTLNHNVMYWYQQKSSQAPKLLFHYYDKDFNNEADTPDNFQSRRPNTSFCFLDIRSPGLGDTAMYLCATSRDSYSNQPQHFGDGTRLSIL.

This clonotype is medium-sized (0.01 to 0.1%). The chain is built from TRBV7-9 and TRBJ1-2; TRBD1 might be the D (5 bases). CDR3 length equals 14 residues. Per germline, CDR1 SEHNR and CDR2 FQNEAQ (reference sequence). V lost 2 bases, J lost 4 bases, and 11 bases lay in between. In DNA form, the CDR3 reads TGTGCCAGCAGCTTACTCCAGGGAGTCTATGGCTACACCTTC. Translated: CASSLLQGVYGYTF.

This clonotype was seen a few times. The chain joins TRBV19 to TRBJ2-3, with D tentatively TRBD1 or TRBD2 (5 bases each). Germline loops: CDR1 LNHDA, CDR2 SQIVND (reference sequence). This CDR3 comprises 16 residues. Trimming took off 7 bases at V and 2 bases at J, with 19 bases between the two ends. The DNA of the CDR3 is TGTGCCAGTACCGTTGGGGCAGGGAGCACCACAGATACGCAGTATTTT. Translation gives CASTVGAGSTTDTQYF.

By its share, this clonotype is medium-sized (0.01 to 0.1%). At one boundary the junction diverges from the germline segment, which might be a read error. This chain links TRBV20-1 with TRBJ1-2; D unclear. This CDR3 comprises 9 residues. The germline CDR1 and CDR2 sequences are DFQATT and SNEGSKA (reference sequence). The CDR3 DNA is TGCAGTGCTAATTATGGCTACACCTTC. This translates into CSANYGYTF.

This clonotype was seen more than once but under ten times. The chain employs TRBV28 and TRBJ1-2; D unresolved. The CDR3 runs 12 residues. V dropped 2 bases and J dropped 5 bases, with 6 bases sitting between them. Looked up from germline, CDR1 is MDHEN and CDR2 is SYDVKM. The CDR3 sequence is CASSLNVYGYTF. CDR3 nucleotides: TGTGCCAGCAGTTTAAACGTGTATGGCTACACCTTC.

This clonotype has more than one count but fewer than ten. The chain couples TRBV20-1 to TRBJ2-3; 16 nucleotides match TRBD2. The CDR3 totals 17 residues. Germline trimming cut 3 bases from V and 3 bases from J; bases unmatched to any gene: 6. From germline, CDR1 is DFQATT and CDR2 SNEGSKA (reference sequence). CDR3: CSASPGLAGGRTDTQYF. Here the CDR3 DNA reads TGCAGTGCTAGCCCGGGACTAGCGGGGGGGCGGACAGATACGCAGTATTTT.